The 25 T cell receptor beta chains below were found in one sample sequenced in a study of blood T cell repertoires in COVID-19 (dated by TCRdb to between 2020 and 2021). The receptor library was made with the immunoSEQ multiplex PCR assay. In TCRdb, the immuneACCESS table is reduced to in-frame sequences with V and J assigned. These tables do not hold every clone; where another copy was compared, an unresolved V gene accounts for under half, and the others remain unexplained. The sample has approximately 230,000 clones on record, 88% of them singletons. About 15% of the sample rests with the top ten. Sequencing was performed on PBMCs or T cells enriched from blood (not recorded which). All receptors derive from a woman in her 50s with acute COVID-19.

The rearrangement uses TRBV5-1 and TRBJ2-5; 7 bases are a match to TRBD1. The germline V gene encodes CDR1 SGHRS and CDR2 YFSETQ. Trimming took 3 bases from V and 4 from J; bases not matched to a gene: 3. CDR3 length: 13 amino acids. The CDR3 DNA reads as TGCGCCAGCAGCTCTTACAGGGGAGAGACCCAGTACTTC. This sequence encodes CASSSYRGETQYF. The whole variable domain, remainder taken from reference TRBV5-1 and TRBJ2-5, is KAGVTQTPRYLIKTRGQQVTLSCSPISGHRSVSWYQQTPGQGLQFLFEYFSETQRNKGNFPGRFSGRQFSNSRSEMNVSTLELGDSALYLCASSSYRGETQYFGPGTRLLVL.

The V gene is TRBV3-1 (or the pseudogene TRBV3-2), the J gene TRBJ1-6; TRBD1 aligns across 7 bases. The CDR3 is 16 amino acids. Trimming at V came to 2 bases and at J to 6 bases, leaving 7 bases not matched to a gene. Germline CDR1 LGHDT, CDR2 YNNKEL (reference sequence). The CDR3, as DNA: TGTGCCAGCAGCCAATCTGCGGCAGGGGGTAATTCACCCCTCCACTTT. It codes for CASSQSAAGGNSPLHF.

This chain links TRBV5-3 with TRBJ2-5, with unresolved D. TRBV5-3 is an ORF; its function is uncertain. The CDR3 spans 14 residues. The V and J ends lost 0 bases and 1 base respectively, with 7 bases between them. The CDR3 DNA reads TGTGCCAGAAGCTTGGCCCGGAGCCAAGAGACCCAGTACTTC. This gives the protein CARSLARSQETQYF.

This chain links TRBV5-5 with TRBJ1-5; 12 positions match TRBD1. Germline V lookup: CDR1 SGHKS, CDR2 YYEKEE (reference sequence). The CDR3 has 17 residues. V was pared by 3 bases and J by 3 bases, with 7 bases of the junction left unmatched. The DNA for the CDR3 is TGTGCCAGCAGCTGGAGGGGACAGGGGGCTAACAATCAGCCCCAGCATTTT. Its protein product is CASSWRGQGANNQPQHF.

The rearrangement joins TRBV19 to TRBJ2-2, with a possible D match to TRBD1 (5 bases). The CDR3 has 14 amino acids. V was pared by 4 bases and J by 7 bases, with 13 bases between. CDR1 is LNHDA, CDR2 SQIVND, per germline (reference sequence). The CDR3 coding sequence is TGTGCCAGTAGTAGCAAGGGGCGGAACGGGGAGCTGTTTTTT. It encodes CASSSKGRNGELFF.

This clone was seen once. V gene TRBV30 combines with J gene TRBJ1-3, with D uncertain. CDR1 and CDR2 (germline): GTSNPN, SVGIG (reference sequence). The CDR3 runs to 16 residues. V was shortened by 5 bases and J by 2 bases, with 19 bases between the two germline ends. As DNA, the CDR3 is TGTGCCTGGTCCCCGGGCCTCCTCGGGGCTGGAAACACCATATATTTT. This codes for CAWSPGLLGAGNTIYF.

The CDR3 DNA is TGTGCCAGCAGCTCCGGGACTAGCAGCACAGATACGCAGTATTTT. Translation: CASSSGTSSTDTQYF. The chain has TRBV11-1 and TRBJ2-3, with 9 bases lining up with TRBD2. CDR1 is SGHAT and CDR2 is FQDESV in the germline V gene (reference sequence). The trim removed 4 bases at V and 0 bases at J, leaving 2 bases unmatched. This CDR3 is 15 amino acids long.

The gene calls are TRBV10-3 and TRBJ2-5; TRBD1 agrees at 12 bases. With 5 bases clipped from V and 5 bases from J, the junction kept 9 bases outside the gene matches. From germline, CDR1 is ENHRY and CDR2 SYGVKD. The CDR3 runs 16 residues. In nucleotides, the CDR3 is TGTGCCATCAGTATGGGGACAGGGGGCGCGAGGGAGACCCAGTACTTC. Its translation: CAISMGTGGARETQYF.

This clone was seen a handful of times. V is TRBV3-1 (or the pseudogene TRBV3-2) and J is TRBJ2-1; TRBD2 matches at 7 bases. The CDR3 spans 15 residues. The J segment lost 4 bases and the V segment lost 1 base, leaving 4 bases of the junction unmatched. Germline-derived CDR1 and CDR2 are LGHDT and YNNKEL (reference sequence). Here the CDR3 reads CASSQVSGTYNEQFF. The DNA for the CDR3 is TGTGCCAGCAGCCAAGTCAGCGGGACTTACAATGAGCAGTTCTTC.

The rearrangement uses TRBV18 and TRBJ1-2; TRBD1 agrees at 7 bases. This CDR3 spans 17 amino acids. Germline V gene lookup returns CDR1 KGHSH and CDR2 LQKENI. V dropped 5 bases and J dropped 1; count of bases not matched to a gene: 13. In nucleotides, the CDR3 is TGTGCCAGCTCAACGAGTGAGGCAGCAGGGGGTAACTATGGCTACACCTTC. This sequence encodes CASSTSEAAGGNYGYTF.

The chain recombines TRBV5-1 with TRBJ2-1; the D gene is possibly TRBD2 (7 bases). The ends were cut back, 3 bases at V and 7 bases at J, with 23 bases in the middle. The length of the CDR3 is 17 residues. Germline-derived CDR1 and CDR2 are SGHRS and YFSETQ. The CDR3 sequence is CASSWGGGPSGQNEQFF. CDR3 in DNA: TGCGCCAGCAGCTGGGGGGGCGGTCCTAGCGGACAAAATGAGCAGTTCTTC.

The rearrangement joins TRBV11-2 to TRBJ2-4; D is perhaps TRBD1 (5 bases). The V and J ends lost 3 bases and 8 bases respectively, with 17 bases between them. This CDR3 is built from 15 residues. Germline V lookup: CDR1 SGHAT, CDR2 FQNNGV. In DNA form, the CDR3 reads TGTGCCAGCAGCTTGGAATACGGGCAGGGCGACATTCAGTACTTC. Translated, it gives CASSLEYGQGDIQYF.

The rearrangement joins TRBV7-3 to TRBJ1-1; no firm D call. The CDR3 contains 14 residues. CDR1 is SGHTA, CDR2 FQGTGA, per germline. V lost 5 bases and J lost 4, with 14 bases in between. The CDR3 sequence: CASSPGWGGTEAFF. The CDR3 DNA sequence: TGTGCCAGCAGCCCCGGGTGGGGAGGCACTGAAGCTTTCTTT.

CDR3 residues: CASSHGWRANNEQFF. The CDR3 DNA sequence: TGTGCCAGCAGCCATGGCTGGCGGGCGAACAATGAGCAGTTCTTC. The gene calls are TRBV27 and TRBJ2-1; the D gene is possibly TRBD2 (5 bases). The CDR3 is 15 amino acids. Germline CDR1 reads MNHEY; CDR2 reads SMNVEV (reference sequence). Trimming took off 6 bases at V and 5 bases at J, with 17 bases between the two ends.

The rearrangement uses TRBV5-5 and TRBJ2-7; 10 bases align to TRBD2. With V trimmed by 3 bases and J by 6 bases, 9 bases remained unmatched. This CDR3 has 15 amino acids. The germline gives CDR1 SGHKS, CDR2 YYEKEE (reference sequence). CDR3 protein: CASSSLAGWSGEQYF. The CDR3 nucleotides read TGTGCCAGCAGCTCACTAGCGGGATGGTCAGGCGAGCAGTACTTC.

The DNA for the CDR3 is TGCGCCAGCAGCTATACGCGGGAACCGGGTGAAAAACTGTTTTTT. Its protein product is CASSYTREPGEKLFF. V is TRBV5-1 and J is TRBJ1-4; D not certain. Trimming removed 3 bases at V and 7 bases at J, with 16 bases between. Germline CDR1 is SGHRS and CDR2 is YFSETQ. The CDR3 runs to 15 residues.

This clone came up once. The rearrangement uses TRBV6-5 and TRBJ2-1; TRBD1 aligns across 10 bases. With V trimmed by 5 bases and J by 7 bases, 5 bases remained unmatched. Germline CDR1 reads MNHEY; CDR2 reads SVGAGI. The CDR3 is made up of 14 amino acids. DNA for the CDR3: TGTGCCAGCAGTAGACAGGGGGCACGAAATGAGCAGTTCTTC. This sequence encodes CASSRQGARNEQFF.

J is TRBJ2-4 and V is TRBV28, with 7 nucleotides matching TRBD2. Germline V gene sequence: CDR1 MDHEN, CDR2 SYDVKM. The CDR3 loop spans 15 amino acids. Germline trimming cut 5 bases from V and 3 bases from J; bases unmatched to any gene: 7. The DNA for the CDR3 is TGTGCCAGCAGTCCTGCGGGAGCGAACAAAAACATTCAGTACTTC. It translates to CASSPAGANKNIQYF.

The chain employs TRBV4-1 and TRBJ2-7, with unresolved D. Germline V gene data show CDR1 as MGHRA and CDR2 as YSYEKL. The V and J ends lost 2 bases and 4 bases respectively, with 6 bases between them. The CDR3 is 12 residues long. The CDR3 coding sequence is TGCGCCAGCAGCCAAAACAAATACGAGCAGTACTTC. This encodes CASSQNKYEQYF.

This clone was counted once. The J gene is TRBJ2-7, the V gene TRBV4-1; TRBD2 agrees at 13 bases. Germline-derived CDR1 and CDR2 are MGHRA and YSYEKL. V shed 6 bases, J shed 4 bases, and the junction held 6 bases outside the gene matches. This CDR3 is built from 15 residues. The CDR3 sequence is CASRYGLAGVYEQYF. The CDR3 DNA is TGCGCCAGCAGATACGGACTAGCGGGAGTATACGAGCAGTACTTC.

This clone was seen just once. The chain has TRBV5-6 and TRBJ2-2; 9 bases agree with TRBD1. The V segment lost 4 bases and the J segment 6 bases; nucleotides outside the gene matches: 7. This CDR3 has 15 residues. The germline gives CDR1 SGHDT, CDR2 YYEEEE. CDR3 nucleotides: TGTGCCAGCAGCAGCGGGACAGGGTTGGCCGGGGAGCTGTTTTTT. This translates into CASSSGTGLAGELFF.

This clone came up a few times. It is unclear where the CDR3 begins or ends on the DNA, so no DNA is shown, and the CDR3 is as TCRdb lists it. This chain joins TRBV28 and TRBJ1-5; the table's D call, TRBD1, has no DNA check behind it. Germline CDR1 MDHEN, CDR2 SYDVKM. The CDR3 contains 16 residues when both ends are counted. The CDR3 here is CASSSSGQGFNQPQHF.

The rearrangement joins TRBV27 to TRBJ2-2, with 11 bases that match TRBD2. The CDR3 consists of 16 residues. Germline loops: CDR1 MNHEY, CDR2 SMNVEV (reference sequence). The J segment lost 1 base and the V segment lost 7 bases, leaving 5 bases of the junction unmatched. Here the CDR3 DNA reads TGTGCCAGCACCATTGGACTAGCGGGGAACACCGGGGAGCTGTTTTTT. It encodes CASTIGLAGNTGELFF.

The CDR3 nucleotides read TGCGCCAGCACCACAGGGTGGGGTAACTATGGCTACACCTTC. It is translated as CASTTGWGNYGYTF. This chain joins TRBV5-1 and TRBJ1-2; D is perhaps TRBD1 (6 bases). There are 14 residues in the CDR3. V dropped 6 bases and J dropped 1 base, with 13 bases sitting between them. The germline gives CDR1 SGHRS, CDR2 YFSETQ.

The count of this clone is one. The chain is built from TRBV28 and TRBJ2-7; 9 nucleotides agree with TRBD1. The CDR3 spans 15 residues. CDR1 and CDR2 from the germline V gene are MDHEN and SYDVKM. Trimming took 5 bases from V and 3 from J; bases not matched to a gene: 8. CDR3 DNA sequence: TGTGCCAGCAGTCCCCGGACAGGGGTGTTCTACGAGCAGTACTTC. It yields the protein CASSPRTGVFYEQYF.